This T cell receptor beta chain is from a study of cytomegalovirus exposure and HLA in healthy donors. PCR primers comprised 60 Vbeta and 13 Jbeta primers. Sequencing was performed with immunoSEQ multiplex PCR; in TCRdb, only in-frame clones are kept and a portion is missing. In the table there are approximately 130,000 clones, under 85% of which are singletons. The CDR3 loop spans 16 amino acids. Germline CDR1 is MNHNY and CDR2 is SVGAGI (reference sequence). Germline trimming cut 5 bases from V and 1 base from J; bases unmatched to any gene: 10. This chain joins TRBV6-6 and TRBJ1-1, with 7 positions matching TRBD1. The sequenced material came from PBMCs. This TCR was sampled from a man aged 25-45 years in good health and CMV-seronegative. The CDR3 DNA reads TGTGCCAGCAGTCTCCTCCTAACAGGGGAGAACACTGAAGCTTTCTTT. Protein sequence: CASSLLLTGENTEAFF.